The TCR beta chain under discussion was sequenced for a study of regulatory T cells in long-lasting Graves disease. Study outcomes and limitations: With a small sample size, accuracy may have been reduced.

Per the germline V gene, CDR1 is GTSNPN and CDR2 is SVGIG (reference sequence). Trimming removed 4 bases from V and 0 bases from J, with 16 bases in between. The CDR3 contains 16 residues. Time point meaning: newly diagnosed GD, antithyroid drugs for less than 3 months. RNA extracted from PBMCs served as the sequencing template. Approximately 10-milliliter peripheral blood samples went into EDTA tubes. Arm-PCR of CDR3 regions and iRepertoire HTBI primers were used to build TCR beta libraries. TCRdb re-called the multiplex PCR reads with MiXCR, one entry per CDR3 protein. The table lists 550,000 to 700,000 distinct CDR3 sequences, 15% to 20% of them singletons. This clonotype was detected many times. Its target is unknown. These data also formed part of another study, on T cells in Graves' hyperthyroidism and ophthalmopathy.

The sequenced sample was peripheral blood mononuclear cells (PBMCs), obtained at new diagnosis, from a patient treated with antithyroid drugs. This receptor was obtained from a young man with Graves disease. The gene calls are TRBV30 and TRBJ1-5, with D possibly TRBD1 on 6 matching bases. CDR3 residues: CAWKPRGRGSNQPQHF. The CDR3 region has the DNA TGTGCCTGGAAGCCCAGGGGCAGGGGTAGCAATCAGCCCCAGCATTTT.